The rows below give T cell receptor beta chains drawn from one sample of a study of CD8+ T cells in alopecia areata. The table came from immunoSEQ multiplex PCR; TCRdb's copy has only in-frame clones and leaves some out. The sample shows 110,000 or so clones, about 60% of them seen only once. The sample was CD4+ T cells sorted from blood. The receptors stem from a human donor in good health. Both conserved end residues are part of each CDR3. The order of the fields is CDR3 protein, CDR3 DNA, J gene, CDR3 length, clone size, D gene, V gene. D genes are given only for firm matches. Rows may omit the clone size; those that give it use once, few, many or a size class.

CASSRTKSSYEQYF | TGTGCCAGCAGTCGGACTAAGAGCTCCTACGAGCAGTACTTC | TRBJ2-7 | 14 | - | - | TRBV2
CASSAGANVLTF | TGCGCCAGCAGCGCTGGGGCCAACGTCCTGACTTTC | TRBJ2-6 | 12 | - | - | TRBV5-1
CASSRTVLAPQHF | TGCGCCAGCAGCCGTACGGTCCTCGCGCCCCAGCATTTT | TRBJ1-5 | 13 | once | - | TRBV4-1
CASSEDSAGISPLHF | TGCGCCAGCAGTGAGGATTCGGCGGGTATCTCACCCCTCCACTTT | TRBJ1-6 | 15 | - | - | TRBV10-2
CASSLPGTITEAFF | TGCGCCAGCAGCTTGCCAGGGACGATCACTGAAGCTTTCTTT | TRBJ1-1 | 14 | - | - | TRBV5-1
CASSVTGAMGIQYF | TGTGCCAGTAGCGTGACAGGGGCCATGGGGATTCAGTACTTC | TRBJ2-4 | 14 | - | TRBD1 | TRBV19
CASSPRTGSSYEQYF | TGCGCCAGCAGCCCCAGGACAGGGAGCTCCTACGAGCAGTACTTC | TRBJ2-7 | 15 | - | TRBD1 | TRBV4-1
CAWSVGLQPQHF | TGTGCCTGGAGTGTGGGATTGCAGCCCCAGCATTTT | TRBJ1-5 | 12 | - | - | TRBV30
CASSFTTSPGETQYF | TGTGCCAGCAGCTTCACGACCTCCCCGGGGGAGACCCAGTACTTC | TRBJ2-5 | 15 | few | - | TRBV5-6
CSVEEGGNTEAFF | TGCAGCGTTGAAGAAGGGGGGAACACTGAAGCTTTCTTT | TRBJ1-1 | 13 | - | - | TRBV29-1
CASSLAGNSYEQYF | TGTGCCAGCAGCTTAGCAGGGAATTCCTACGAGCAGTACTTC | TRBJ2-7 | 14 | - | - | TRBV7-9
CSAVQGAHGYTF | TGCAGCGCCGTACAGGGGGCGCATGGCTACACCTTC | TRBJ1-2 | 12 | - | TRBD1 | TRBV29-1
CAWRLSGEGYGYTF | TGTGCCTGGAGGCTCTCAGGAGAAGGCTATGGCTACACCTTC | TRBJ1-2 | 14 | - | - | TRBV30
CASSQDLPGAGEQYF | TGTGCCAGCAGCCAAGATCTTCCAGGGGCGGGGGAGCAGTACTTC | TRBJ2-7 | 15 | - | - | TRBV14
CASSRSDTQYF | TGTGCCAGCAGTAGGTCAGATACGCAGTATTTT | TRBJ2-3 | 11 | - | - | TRBV27
CASSLERGQPQHF | TGTGCCAGCAGTTTGGAAAGGGGACAGCCCCAGCATTTT | TRBJ1-5 | 13 | - | - | TRBV27
CASSTGRNTEAFF | TGCGCCAGCAGCACGGGGAGGAACACTGAAGCTTTCTTT | TRBJ1-1 | 13 | - | - | TRBV5-1
CASSQRGTGEAFF | TGCGCCAGCAGCCAGAGGGGTACCGGTGAAGCTTTCTTT | TRBJ1-1 | 13 | - | - | TRBV4-1
CASTLDRSSYNSPLHF | TGTGCCAGCACCCTCGACAGAAGCTCCTATAATTCACCCCTCCACTTT | TRBJ1-6 | 16 | - | - | TRBV5-6
CASSQSGTTLSNEQFF | TGCGCCAGCAGCCAAAGCGGGACTACACTTTCCAATGAGCAGTTCTTC | TRBJ2-1 | 16 | - | TRBD2 | TRBV5-1
CASQAYSNQPQHF | TGTGCCAGCCAGGCCTATAGCAATCAGCCCCAGCATTTT | TRBJ1-5 | 13 | - | - | TRBV27
CAWSVKGMNTEAFF | TGTGCCTGGAGTGTAAAGGGGATGAACACTGAAGCTTTCTTT | TRBJ1-1 | 14 | few | - | TRBV30
CASSLLEWDGNQPQHF | TGTGCCAGCAGCTTACTGGAGTGGGACGGCAATCAGCCCCAGCATTTT | TRBJ1-5 | 16 | - | - | TRBV7-8
CASSPDSNEQFF | TGTGCCAGCTCACCTGACTCCAATGAGCAGTTCTTC | TRBJ2-1 | 12 | - | - | TRBV18
CASSADRSTYNSPLHF | TGTGCCAGCAGCGCGGACAGGAGTACCTATAATTCACCCCTCCACTTT | TRBJ1-6 | 16 | - | TRBD1 | TRBV5-4
CASSLDTGSRGYTF | TGCGCCAGCAGCTTGGATACGGGCTCCAGAGGCTACACCTTC | TRBJ1-2 | 14 | - | - | TRBV5-1
CASKGPKDAEAFF | TGTGCCAGCAAGGGACCGAAGGACGCTGAAGCTTTCTTT | TRBJ1-1 | 13 | - | - | TRBV25-1
CASSGAGNQPQHF | TGTGCCAGCAGTGGGGCAGGGAATCAGCCCCAGCATTTT | TRBJ1-5 | 13 | - | - | TRBV25-1
CASSVGVEQFF | TGTGCCAGCAGCGTAGGGGTCGAGCAGTTCTTC | TRBJ2-1 | 11 | once | - | TRBV9
CASSPVGGARNGYTF | TGTGCCAGCTCACCGGTCGGGGGGGCGCGAAATGGCTACACCTTC | TRBJ1-2 | 15 | few | - | TRBV18
CASSIVGSNTGELFF | TGTGCCAGTAGTATTGTGGGGTCGAACACCGGGGAGCTGTTTTTT | TRBJ2-2 | 15 | few | - | TRBV19
CASSLAVQDIGYTF | TGCGCCAGCAGCTTGGCCGTACAGGACATTGGCTACACCTTC | TRBJ1-2 | 14 | few | - | TRBV5-1
CSGGRGTNEKLFF | TGCAGCGGGGGACGGGGCACTAATGAAAAACTGTTTTTT | TRBJ1-4 | 13 | few | - | TRBV29-1
CASSQAGQKGPNSPLHF | TGCGCCAGCAGCCAAGCGGGACAAAAAGGACCGAATTCACCCCTCCACTTT | TRBJ1-6 | 17 | - | - | TRBV4-1
CASSYSTPGGTEQYF | TGTGCCAGCAGTTACTCGACTCCCGGAGGGACGGAGCAGTACTTC | TRBJ2-5 | 15 | - | - | TRBV6-5
CASSPRLAGESGEQFF | TGTGCCAGCTCACCACGGTTAGCGGGGGAGTCGGGTGAGCAGTTCTTC | TRBJ2-1 | 16 | - | TRBD2 | TRBV18
CSVGVYTF | TGCAGCGTTGGGGTTTACACCTTC | TRBJ1-2 | 8 | - | - | TRBV29-1
CASSQERGRTRETQYF | TGCGCCAGCAGCCAAGAACGGGGCCGAACACGGGAGACCCAGTACTTC | TRBJ2-5 | 16 | - | - | TRBV4-1
CASSARVATLHMFF | TGTGCCAGCAGTGCCAGGGTGGCTACCCTTCACATGTTCTTC | TRBJ2-1 | 14 | - | - | TRBV2
CSVELDRGTGELFF | TGCAGCGTTGAATTGGACAGGGGCACCGGGGAGCTGTTTTTT | TRBJ2-2 | 14 | - | TRBD1 | TRBV29-1
CASSGDLNQPQHF | TGTGCCAGCAGTGGGGACCTCAATCAGCCCCAGCATTTT | TRBJ1-5 | 13 | few | - | TRBV6-6
CASSWDSLGDTQYF | TGTGCCAGCAGCTGGGACAGCTTGGGGGATACGCAGTATTTT | TRBJ2-3 | 14 | - | TRBD1 | TRBV5-4